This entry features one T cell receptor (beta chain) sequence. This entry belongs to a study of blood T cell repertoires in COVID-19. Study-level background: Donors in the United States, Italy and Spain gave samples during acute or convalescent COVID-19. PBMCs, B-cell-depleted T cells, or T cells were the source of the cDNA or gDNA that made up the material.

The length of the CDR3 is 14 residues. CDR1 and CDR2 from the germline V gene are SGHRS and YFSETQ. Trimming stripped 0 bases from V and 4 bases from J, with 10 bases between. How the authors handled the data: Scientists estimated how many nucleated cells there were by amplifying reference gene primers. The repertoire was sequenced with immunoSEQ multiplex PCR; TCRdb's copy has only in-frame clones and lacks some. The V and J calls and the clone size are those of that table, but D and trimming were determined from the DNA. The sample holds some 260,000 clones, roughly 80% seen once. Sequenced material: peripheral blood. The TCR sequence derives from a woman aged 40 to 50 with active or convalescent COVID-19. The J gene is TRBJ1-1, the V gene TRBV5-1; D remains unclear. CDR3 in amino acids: CASSLDAYSTEAFF. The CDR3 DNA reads TGCGCCAGCAGCTTGGATGCGTATAGCACTGAAGCTTTCTTT.